The next 15 T cell receptor beta chains were all read from a single sample in a study of shared clonotypes between healthy human individuals. TCRdb's copy holds only in-frame clones and misses some; the assay was immunoSEQ multiplex PCR. The table includes 2,500,000 or so clones, 85% to 95% detected once. The source material was naive CD4+ T cells from PBMCs. As to subset: CD45RA+ positively selected. These receptors were taken from a man in his late teens or twenties in good health. Some clones in this sample may be carry-over from other donors' samples.

On this clone: This may be a read error, as it is one base from a much larger clone. Other DNA sequences from this sample encode an identical CDR3 as well. The rearrangement uses TRBV5-4 and TRBJ1-1; TRBD1 might be the D (5 bases). The CDR3 consists of 13 residues. Trimming stripped 4 bases from V and 1 base from J, with 8 bases between. Germline-derived CDR1 and CDR2 are SGHNT and YYREEE (reference sequence). CDR3 sequence (DNA): TGTGCCAGCAGCCTAGACAGGAACACTGAAGCTTTCTTT. It specifies CASSLDRNTEAFF. The full variable domain, with the rest looked up from reference TRBV5-4 and TRBJ1-1, is ETGVTQSPTHLIKTRGQQVTLRCSSQSGHNTVSWYQQALGQGPQFIFQYYREEENGRGNFPPRFSGLQFPNYSSELNVNALELDDSALYLCASSLDRNTEAFFGQGTRLTVV.

The chain has TRBV6-5 and TRBJ1-4; no clear D. CDR1 and CDR2 (germline): MNHEY, SVGAGI. Trimming took 8 bases from V and 6 from J, leaving 16 bases between them. This CDR3 has 14 amino acids. CDR3 DNA: TGTGCCAGCGGTCAATCTGGGCGGGATGAAAAACTGTTTTTT. Amino acid sequence: CASGQSGRDEKLFF.

This chain connects TRBV19 to TRBJ1-2; D uncertain. CDR3 length equals 14 residues. The germline V and J ends were trimmed by 5 bases and 5 bases, with 15 bases remaining between them. Germline V lookup: CDR1 LNHDA, CDR2 SQIVND (reference sequence). The CDR3 spells CASSSAGIPYGYTF. In nucleotides, the CDR3 is TGTGCCAGTAGTTCAGCAGGCATTCCGTATGGCTACACCTTC.

This clone showed up just once. J is TRBJ2-3 and V is TRBV20-1; weak D call: TRBD2 (5 bases). Germline V gene lookup returns CDR1 DFQATT and CDR2 SNEGSKA (reference sequence). The CDR3 consists of 11 residues. V shed 6 bases and J shed 9 bases, with 13 bases lying between them. The CDR3, as DNA: TGCAGTGCCGCGACTACTTTAACGCAGTATTTT. Amino acids: CSAATTLTQYF.

This rearrangement joins TRBV11-2 to TRBJ2-1; the D gene is possibly TRBD1 (6 bases). Trimming removed 5 bases at V and 3 bases at J, with 23 bases between. Germline V gene data show CDR1 as SGHAT and CDR2 as FQNNGV. The CDR3 consists of 18 residues. CDR3 residues: CASSPPPLTGTIYNEQFF. The CDR3 nucleotides are TGTGCCAGCAGCCCGCCCCCCTTGACGGGGACAATCTACAATGAGCAGTTCTTC.

This clone has a single count. The J gene is TRBJ1-1, the V gene TRBV7-3, with 9 bases fitting TRBD1. Germline V gene data show CDR1 as SGHTA and CDR2 as FQGTGA. With 4 bases clipped from V and 4 bases from J, the junction kept 10 bases outside the gene matches. The CDR3 runs 16 residues. The CDR3 protein is CASSSQPQGAGTEAFF. The DNA for the CDR3 is TGTGCCAGCAGCTCTCAACCACAGGGGGCGGGCACTGAAGCTTTCTTT.

The chain couples TRBV4-1 to TRBJ2-1, with D possibly matching TRBD2 (5 bases). Trimming removed 0 bases at V and 7 bases at J, with 19 bases between. Germline CDR1 is MGHRA and CDR2 is YSYEKL. This CDR3 has 17 residues. CDR3 protein: CASSQDSDSSRSNEQFF. Here the CDR3 DNA reads TGCGCCAGCAGCCAAGATTCGGACTCCTCGAGGTCGAATGAGCAGTTCTTC.

The chain has TRBV7-9 and TRBJ2-7; 7 bases are a match to TRBD1. This CDR3 has 14 amino acids. CDR1 SEHNR and CDR2 FQNEAQ come from the germline V gene (reference sequence). V was clipped by 5 bases and J by 4 bases; unmatched bases: 8. For the CDR3, the DNA is TGTGCCAGCAGCATTAATGACAGGGCGTACGAGCAGTACTTC. It yields the protein CASSINDRAYEQYF. Variable domain in full (rest from reference TRBV7-9 and TRBJ2-7): DTGVSQNPRHKITKRGQNVTFRCDPISEHNRLYWYRQTLGQGPEFLTYFQNEAQLEKSRLLSDRFSAERPKGSFSTLEIQRTEQGDSAMYLCASSINDRAYEQYFGPGTRLTVT.

This clone appeared once. V gene TRBV7-2 combines with J gene TRBJ2-7; maybe TRBD1 (6 bases). The germline CDR1 and CDR2 sequences are SGHTA and FQGNSA. The CDR3 contains 17 residues. V was clipped by 5 bases and J by 3 bases, with 23 bases between them. The CDR3 is CASSPTRDTARRYEQYF. The CDR3 DNA sequence: TGTGCCAGCAGCCCTACCCGGGACACAGCAAGACGCTACGAGCAGTACTTC.

The rearrangement joins TRBV5-1 to TRBJ1-1; D is undetermined. The CDR3 has 14 residues. Trimming left V 0 bases short and J 0 bases short, with 6 bases between. From germline, CDR1 is SGHRS and CDR2 YFSETQ. The DNA for the CDR3 is TGCGCCAGCAGCTTGGGGTGGGTGAACACTGAAGCTTTCTTT. This sequence encodes CASSLGWVNTEAFF. The full variable domain, with the rest looked up from reference TRBV5-1 and TRBJ1-1, is KAGVTQTPRYLIKTRGQQVTLSCSPISGHRSVSWYQQTPGQGLQFLFEYFSETQRNKGNFPGRFSGRQFSNSRSEMNVSTLELGDSALYLCASSLGWVNTEAFFGQGTRLTVV.

The rearrangement uses TRBV5-6 and TRBJ1-6, with TRBD1 matching 9 bases. The CDR3 consists of 16 residues. Germline CDR1 reads SGHDT; CDR2 reads YYEEEE. Trimming at V came to 2 bases and at J to 6 bases, leaving 6 bases not matched to a gene. The DNA of the CDR3 is TGTGCCAGCAGCTTACGTTGGGGACAGGGTAATTCACCCCTCCACTTT. This encodes CASSLRWGQGNSPLHF.

For this clone: Distinct nucleotide sequences in the sample also encode this CDR3. This chain links TRBV2 with TRBJ2-5; 7 bases fit TRBD1. Looked up from germline, CDR1 is SNHLY and CDR2 is FYNNEI. This CDR3 has 13 residues. Germline trimming cut 5 bases from V and 5 bases from J; bases unmatched to any gene: 5. CDR3 sequence: CASSRDSGETQYF. In nucleotides, the CDR3 is TGTGCCAGCAGTAGGGACAGTGGGGAGACCCAGTACTTC. Full variable domain (rest looked up from reference TRBV2 and TRBJ2-5): EPEVTQTPSHQVTQMGQEVILRCVPISNHLYFYWYRQILGQKVEFLVSFYNNEISEKSEIFDDQFSVERPDGSNFTLKIRSTKLEDSAMYFCASSRDSGETQYFGPGTRLLVL.

The chain uses TRBV7-9 and TRBJ1-4; 7 nucleotides line up with TRBD1. J gave up 7 bases and V 5 bases, and 10 bases lay outside the gene matches. The CDR3 is 15 amino acids. Germline CDR1 reads SEHNR; CDR2 reads FQNEAQ (reference sequence). The CDR3: CASSLYRDSSEKLFF. The CDR3 DNA reads as TGTGCCAGCAGCCTTTACCGGGACAGTAGTGAAAAACTGTTTTTT. Looking up the rest from reference TRBV7-9 and TRBJ1-4 gives the full variable domain: DTGVSQNPRHKITKRGQNVTFRCDPISEHNRLYWYRQTLGQGPEFLTYFQNEAQLEKSRLLSDRFSAERPKGSFSTLEIQRTEQGDSAMYLCASSLYRDSSEKLFFGSGTQLSVL.

This clone was counted only a few times. The chain links TRBV7-9 to TRBJ1-1; unclear D gene. The CDR3 consists of 14 residues. V lost 1 base, J lost 1 base, and 7 bases lay in between. Germline loops: CDR1 SEHNR, CDR2 FQNEAQ (reference sequence). The CDR3 DNA sequence: TGTGCCAGCAGCTTAGAGTCCCAGAACACTGAAGCTTTCTTT. It codes for CASSLESQNTEAFF.

This clone was seen once. This sample also contains other DNA sequences that code for the same CDR3. The chain combines TRBV5-1 with TRBJ2-5, with D possibly called TRBD1 or TRBD2 (6 bases each). CDR3 size: 13 residues. Germline loops: CDR1 SGHRS, CDR2 YFSETQ. V was pared by 2 bases and J by 5 bases, with 10 bases between. The CDR3 DNA reads TGCGCCAGCAGCTTAGGGGGGTCGGAGACCCAGTACTTC. Protein product: CASSLGGSETQYF.